This TCR beta chain was obtained from a study of glioma-infiltrating T cells after dendritic cell vaccination. For this clone: No antigen is known for it.

The germline V gene has CDR1 LGHNA and CDR2 YNFKEQ. The CDR3 sequence is 14 residues long. Between the trimmed V and J ends, which lost 1 base and 3 bases, there was a span of 10 bases. Study-wide results and caveats: TCR clonality showed no direct relationship with survival.

Assay used: immunoSEQ multiplex PCR; TCRdb lists only in-frame clones, some missing. The sample shows 35,000 to 40,000 clones, approximately 84% of them seen only once. This receptor was taken from a human donor with glioblastoma. This specimen was blood, taken before dendritic cell vaccination. The chain has TRBV4-2 and TRBJ2-7; D remains unclear. The CDR3 region has the DNA TGTGCCAGCAGCCAAGGTATTAGTTACTACGAGCAGTACTTC. Its translation is CASSQGISYYEQYF.